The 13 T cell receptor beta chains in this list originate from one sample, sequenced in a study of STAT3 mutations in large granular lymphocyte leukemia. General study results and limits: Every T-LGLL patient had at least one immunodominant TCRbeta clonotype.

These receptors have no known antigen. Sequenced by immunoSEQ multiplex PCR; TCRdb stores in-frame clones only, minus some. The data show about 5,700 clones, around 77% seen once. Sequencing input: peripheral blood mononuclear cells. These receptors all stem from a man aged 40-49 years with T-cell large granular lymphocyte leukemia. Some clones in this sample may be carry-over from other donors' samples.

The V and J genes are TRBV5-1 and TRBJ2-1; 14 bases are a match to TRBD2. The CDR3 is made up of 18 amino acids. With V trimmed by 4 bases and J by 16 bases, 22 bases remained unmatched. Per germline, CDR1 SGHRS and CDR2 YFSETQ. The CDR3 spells CASSQGGTSGRVGTSGFF. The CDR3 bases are TGCGCCAGCAGCCAGGGGGGGACTAGCGGGAGAGTGGGCACCAGCGGTTTCTTC.

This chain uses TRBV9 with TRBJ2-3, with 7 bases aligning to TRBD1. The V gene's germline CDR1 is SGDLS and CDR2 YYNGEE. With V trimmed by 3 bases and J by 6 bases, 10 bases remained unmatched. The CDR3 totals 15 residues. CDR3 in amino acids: CASSGQGSSADTQYF. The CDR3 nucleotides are TGTGCCAGCAGCGGACAGGGAAGTAGTGCTGATACGCAGTATTTT.

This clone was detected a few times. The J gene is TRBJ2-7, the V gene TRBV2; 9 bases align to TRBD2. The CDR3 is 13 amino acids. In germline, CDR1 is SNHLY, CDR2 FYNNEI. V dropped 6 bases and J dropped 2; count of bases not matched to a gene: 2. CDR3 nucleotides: TGTGCCAGCAGGTCTAGCGGGACCTACGAGCAGTACTTC. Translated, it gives CASRSSGTYEQYF.

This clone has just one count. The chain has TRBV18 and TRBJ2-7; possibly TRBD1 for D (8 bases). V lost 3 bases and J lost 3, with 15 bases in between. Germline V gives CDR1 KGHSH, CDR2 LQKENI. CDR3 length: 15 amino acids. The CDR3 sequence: CASSPGTGGVYEQYF. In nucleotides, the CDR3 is TGTGCCAGCTCACCGGGAACAGGGGGGGTCTACGAGCAGTACTTC.

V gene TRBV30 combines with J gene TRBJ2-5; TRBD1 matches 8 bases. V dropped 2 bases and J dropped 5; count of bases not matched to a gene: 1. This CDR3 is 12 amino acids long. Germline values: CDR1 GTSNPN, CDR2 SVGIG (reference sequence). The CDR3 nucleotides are TGTGCCTGGAGTTCAGGGGGCGAGACCCAGTACTTC. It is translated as CAWSSGGETQYF.

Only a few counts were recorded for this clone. CDR3 nucleotides: TGTGCCAGCAGAACGGGTGAAAAACTGTTTTTT. It encodes CASRTGEKLFF. The chain recombines TRBV6-5 with TRBJ1-4; D remains ambiguous. Trimming cost V 6 bases and J 7 bases, with 6 bases left between them. Germline V gives CDR1 MNHEY, CDR2 SVGAGI. The CDR3 runs 11 residues.

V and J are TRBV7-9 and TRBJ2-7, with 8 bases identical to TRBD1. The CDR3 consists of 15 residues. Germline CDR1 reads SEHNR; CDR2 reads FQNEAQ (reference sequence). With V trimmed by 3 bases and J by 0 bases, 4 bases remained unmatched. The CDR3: CASSFTGGSSYEQYF. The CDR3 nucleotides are TGTGCCAGCAGCTTTACAGGGGGAAGCTCCTACGAGCAGTACTTC.

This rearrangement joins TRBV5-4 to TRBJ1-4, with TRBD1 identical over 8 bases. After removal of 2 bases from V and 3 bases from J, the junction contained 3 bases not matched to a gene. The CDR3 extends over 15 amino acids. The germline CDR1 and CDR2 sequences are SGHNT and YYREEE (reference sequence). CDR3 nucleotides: TGTGCCAGCAGCTTTAACAGGGGGGCTAATGAAAAACTGTTTTTT. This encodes CASSFNRGANEKLFF.

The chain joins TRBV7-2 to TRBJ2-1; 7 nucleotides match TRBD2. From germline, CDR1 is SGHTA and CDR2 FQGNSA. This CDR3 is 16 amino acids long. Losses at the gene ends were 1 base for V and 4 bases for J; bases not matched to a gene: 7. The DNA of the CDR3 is TGTGCCAGCAGCTTAGTCCGGGAGGCCCCTTACAATGAGCAGTTCTTC. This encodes CASSLVREAPYNEQFF.

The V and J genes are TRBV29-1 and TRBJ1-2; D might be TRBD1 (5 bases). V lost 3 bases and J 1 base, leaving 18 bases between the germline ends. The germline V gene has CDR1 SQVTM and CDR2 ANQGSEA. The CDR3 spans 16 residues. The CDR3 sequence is CSVDTPGLGSNYGYTF. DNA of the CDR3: TGCAGCGTTGATACCCCAGGGTTGGGAAGTAACTATGGCTACACCTTC.

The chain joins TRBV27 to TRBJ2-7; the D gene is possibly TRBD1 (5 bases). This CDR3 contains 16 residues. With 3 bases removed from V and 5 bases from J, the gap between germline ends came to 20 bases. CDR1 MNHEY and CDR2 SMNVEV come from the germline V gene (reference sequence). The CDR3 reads CASSLGAGNPLHEQYF. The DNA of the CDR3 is TGTGCCAGCAGTTTGGGCGCAGGGAACCCGTTACACGAGCAGTACTTC.

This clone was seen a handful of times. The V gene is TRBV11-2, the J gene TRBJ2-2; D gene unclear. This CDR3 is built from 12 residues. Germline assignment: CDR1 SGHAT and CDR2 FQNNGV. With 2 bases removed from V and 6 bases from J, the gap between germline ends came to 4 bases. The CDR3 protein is CASSLFAGELFF. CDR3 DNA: TGTGCCAGCAGCTTATTCGCCGGGGAGCTGTTTTTT. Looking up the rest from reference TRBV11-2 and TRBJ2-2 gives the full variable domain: EAGVAQSPRYKIIEKRQSVAFWCNPISGHATLYWYQQILGQGPKLLIQFQNNGVVDDSQLPKDRFSAERLKGVDSTLKIQPAKLEDSAVYLCASSLFAGELFFGEGSRLTVL.

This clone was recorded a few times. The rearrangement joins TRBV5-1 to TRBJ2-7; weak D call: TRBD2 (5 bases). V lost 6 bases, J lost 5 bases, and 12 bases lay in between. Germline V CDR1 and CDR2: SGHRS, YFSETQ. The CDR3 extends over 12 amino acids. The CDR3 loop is CASKEGVNEQYF. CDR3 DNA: TGCGCCAGCAAAGAGGGAGTCAACGAGCAGTACTTC.